The next 14 T cell receptor beta chains were all read from a single sample in a study of control samples from healthy donors and cancer patients. Sequencing used immunoSEQ multiplex PCR; TCRdb keeps in-frame clones, though not all of them. The table shows approximately 150,000 clones, with 91% occurring only once. Sample: blood. The receptors shown here come from a man aged 30 to 45 in good health.

In DNA form, the CDR3 reads TGCAGCGTTCAGCCACAAGGCTCGGGGGAGCTGTTTTTT. This codes for CSVQPQGSGELFF. J is TRBJ2-2 and V is TRBV29-1; D ambiguous. The CDR3 loop spans 13 amino acids. In germline, CDR1 is SQVTM, CDR2 ANQGSEA. V was pared by 5 bases and J by 8 bases, with 15 bases between.

The rearrangement joins TRBV19 to TRBJ2-5; 10 nucleotides agree with TRBD2. The V and J ends lost 5 bases and 5 bases, in that order; junction bases with no gene match: 8. CDR3 length: 15 residues. Germline V lookup: CDR1 LNHDA, CDR2 SQIVND (reference sequence). The CDR3: CASSHQRGGAETQYF. The CDR3 bases are TGTGCCAGTAGTCATCAGCGGGGGGGCGCGGAGACCCAGTACTTC.

The chain recombines TRBV10-3 with TRBJ1-5; no definite D call. The length of the CDR3 is 13 residues. The V and J ends lost 5 bases and 1 base respectively, with 6 bases between them. CDR1 is ENHRY and CDR2 is SYGVKD in the germline V gene. Written as DNA, the CDR3 is TGTGCCATCAGTTACTCAAGCAATCAGCCCCAGCATTTT. Protein: CAISYSSNQPQHF.

This clone was seen only a few times. The chain carries TRBV4-1 and TRBJ1-1; 7 bases agree with TRBD1. This CDR3 comprises 14 residues. Germline V gene lookup returns CDR1 MGHRA and CDR2 YSYEKL. Unmatched junction bases numbered 4, after V lost 1 base and J lost 5 bases. This CDR3 is CASSQGDRETEAFF. The DNA for the CDR3 is TGCGCCAGCAGCCAAGGTGACAGGGAGACTGAAGCTTTCTTT.

The rearrangement uses TRBV15 and TRBJ1-1, with 9 bases fitting TRBD1. CDR1 LNHNV and CDR2 YYDKDF come from the germline V gene (reference sequence). V shed 1 base and J 4 bases; nucleotides not matched to a gene: 7. This CDR3 region has 16 residues. For the CDR3, the DNA is TGTGCCACCAGCAGAGCGAAACAGGGGGCGAGCACTGAAGCTTTCTTT. It yields the protein CATSRAKQGASTEAFF.

The V gene is TRBV5-6, the J gene TRBJ2-7; 7 nucleotides line up with TRBD1. V lost 4 bases, J lost 4 bases, and 2 bases stayed unmatched. Germline values: CDR1 SGHDT, CDR2 YYEEEE. The CDR3 runs to 12 residues. CDR3 amino acids: CASSKQGYEQYF. The CDR3 DNA reads TGTGCCAGCAGCAAACAGGGGTACGAGCAGTACTTC.

This chain uses TRBV6-5 with TRBJ1-1, with TRBD1 matching 10 bases. The germline V gene has CDR1 MNHEY and CDR2 SVGAGI. With V trimmed by 5 bases and J by 1 base, 4 bases remained unmatched. CDR3 length: 15 residues. The DNA of the CDR3 is TGTGCCAGCAGTCCCCGGACAGGGGGGAACACTGAAGCTTTCTTT. Amino acid sequence: CASSPRTGGNTEAFF.

The V and J genes are TRBV4-1 and TRBJ1-1, with D perhaps matching TRBD1 (5 bases). The CDR3 totals 15 residues. Germline V lookup: CDR1 MGHRA, CDR2 YSYEKL. The germline V and J ends were trimmed by 0 bases and 14 bases, with 22 bases remaining between them. The DNA for the CDR3 is TGCGCCAGCAGCCAAGACGCCCGGACGGGGGGATTCGGGTTCTTT. It encodes CASSQDARTGGFGFF.

This clone was seen once. The chain links TRBV9 to TRBJ1-6; 7 bases match TRBD1. After removal of 3 bases from V and 4 bases from J, the junction contained 4 bases not matched to a gene. CDR3 length equals 15 residues. Germline V gives CDR1 SGDLS, CDR2 YYNGEE. CDR3 sequence (DNA): TGTGCCAGCAGCGGGACAGGCCAATATAATTCACCCCTCCACTTT. It codes for CASSGTGQYNSPLHF.

This chain connects TRBV11-2 to TRBJ1-2; D is unclear. Germline assignment: CDR1 SGHAT and CDR2 FQNNGV. V lost 1 base, J lost 8 bases, and 11 bases lay in between. There are 13 residues in the CDR3. As DNA, the CDR3 is TGTGCCAGCAGCTTAGTCGGTGATTCCGGCTACACCTTC. Translating it yields CASSLVGDSGYTF.

The V call is TRBV13, the J call TRBJ2-3; 8 bases align to TRBD2. Unmatched junction bases numbered 10, after V lost 2 bases and J lost 6 bases. The CDR3 totals 16 residues. CDR1 PRHDT and CDR2 FYEKMQ come from the germline V gene (reference sequence). CDR3 amino acids: CASSLKGLVTFDTQYF. The CDR3 coding sequence is TGTGCCAGCAGCTTAAAGGGACTAGTTACTTTTGATACGCAGTATTTT.

The CDR3 sequence is CSVEWVEGAFF. CDR3 nucleotide sequence: TGCAGCGTTGAATGGGTCGAGGGAGCTTTCTTT. The chain links TRBV29-1 to TRBJ1-1; D not resolved. Looked up from germline, CDR1 is SQVTM and CDR2 is ANQGSEA. V lost 2 bases to trimming and J lost 10 bases, with 11 bases between them. The CDR3 runs 11 residues.

The chain carries TRBV7-8 and TRBJ2-1; 16 bases map to TRBD2. The CDR3 is 20 amino acids. CDR1 and CDR2 from the germline V gene are SGHVS and FQNEAQ. Losses at the gene ends were 5 bases for V and 3 bases for J; bases not matched to a gene: 13. Here the CDR3 DNA reads TGTGCCAGCAGCGAACAACCGGGACTAGCGGGGGGGCCCCTCTACAATGAGCAGTTCTTC. Translated, it gives CASSEQPGLAGGPLYNEQFF.

The rearrangement uses TRBV28 and TRBJ2-7; a weak D match, TRBD1 (5 bases). V lost 4 bases to trimming and J lost 0 bases, with 10 bases between them. The CDR3 consists of 14 residues. Germline CDR1 reads MDHEN; CDR2 reads SYDVKM. Here the CDR3 reads CASSSQGNSYEQYF. CDR3 in DNA: TGTGCCAGCAGTTCGCAGGGTAACTCCTACGAGCAGTACTTC. The complete variable domain, with remaining parts taken from reference TRBV28 and TRBJ2-7, reads DVKVTQSSRYLVKRTGEKVFLECVQDMDHENMFWYRQDPGLGLRLIYFSYDVKMKEKGDIPEGYSVSREKKERFSLILESASTNQTSMYLCASSSQGNSYEQYFGPGTRLTVT.